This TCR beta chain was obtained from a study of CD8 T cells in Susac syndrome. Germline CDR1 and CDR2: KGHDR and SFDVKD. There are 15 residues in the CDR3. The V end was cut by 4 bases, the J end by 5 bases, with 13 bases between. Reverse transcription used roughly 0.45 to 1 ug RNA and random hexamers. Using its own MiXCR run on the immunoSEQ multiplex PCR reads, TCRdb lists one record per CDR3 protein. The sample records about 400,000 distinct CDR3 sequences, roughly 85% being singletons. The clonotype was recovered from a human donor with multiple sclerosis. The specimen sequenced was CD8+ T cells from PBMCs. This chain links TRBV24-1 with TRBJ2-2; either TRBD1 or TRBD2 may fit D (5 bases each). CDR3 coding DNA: TGTGCCACCAGTGACCCCGGGACGGAAACCGGGGAGCTGTTTTTT. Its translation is CATSDPGTETGELFF.